Listed below are T cell receptor beta chains from one sample, sequenced in a study of blood T cells in healthy people across ages. From the 5' RACE reads, TCRdb called clonotypes with MiXCR, one entry per CDR3 protein. Of around 1,500,000 distinct CDR3 sequences listed, roughly 30% are singletons. Sequenced: blood. These receptors originate from a woman younger than 45 in good health. Each CDR3 is given with its conserved first and last residue. A D gene is named only where the DNA matches it firmly. Size is omitted from some rows. Given values are once, few, many or a class for expanded clones.

J: TRBJ2-1; size: .; V: TRBV11-2; D: TRBD2; DNA: TGTGCCAGCAGACCGGAACTAGCGGGAGATTATGAGCAGTTCTTC; CDR3: CASRPELAGDYEQFF
J: TRBJ2-3; size: .; V: TRBV20-1; D: TRBD2; DNA: TGCAGTGCCCCTAGCGGGGGGGCCCCCGATACGCAGTATTTT; CDR3: CSAPSGGAPDTQYF
J: TRBJ2-7; size: .; V: TRBV12-3/TRBV12-4; D: TRBD2; DNA: TGTGCCAGCAGTTTACAGCGGGAGGGCGGGTCCTACGAGCAGTACTTC; CDR3: CASSLQREGGSYEQYF
J: TRBJ2-1; size: .; V: TRBV10-1; D: TRBD1; DNA: TGCGCCAGCGCCTCGTCGCTAGGGACAGGGGTCCACAATGAGCAGTTCTTC; CDR3: CASASSLGTGVHNEQFF
J: TRBJ2-3; size: few; V: TRBV3-1; D: .; DNA: TGTGCCAGCAGCCATCCGGGACCTCCCACGGTAGATACGCAGTATTTT; CDR3: CASSHPGPPTVDTQYF
J: TRBJ2-2; size: many; V: TRBV10-2; D: .; DNA: TGCGCCAGCAGTGAGGGACCCAATCCCTCCGGGGAGCTGTTTTTT; CDR3: CASSEGPNPSGELFF
J: TRBJ1-4; size: .; V: TRBV5-1; D: .; DNA: TGCGCCAGCAGCTTGGAAGCAGGGCAAGCCCTTAGGGAAAAACTGTTTTTT; CDR3: CASSLEAGQALREKLFF
J: TRBJ2-7; size: many; V: TRBV9; D: TRBD1; DNA: TGTGCCAGCAGCGTAGGGACAGGAGGAATTTTATACGAGCAGTACTTC; CDR3: CASSVGTGGILYEQYF
J: TRBJ2-1; size: .; V: TRBV20-1; D: TRBD1; DNA: TGCAGTGCTAGAGAACATAGGGACAGGGTCGGGGTTAATGAGCAGTTCTTC; CDR3: CSAREHRDRVGVNEQFF
J: TRBJ1-2; size: .; V: TRBV5-1; D: TRBD1; DNA: TGCGCCAGCACCGACGGGACAGGGTACCATGGCTACACCTTC; CDR3: CASTDGTGYHGYTF
J: TRBJ1-2; size: few; V: TRBV29-1; D: .; DNA: TGCAGCGTTCGGGACACAGAGAACTATGGCTACACCTTC; CDR3: CSVRDTENYGYTF
J: TRBJ2-3; size: few; V: TRBV12-3/TRBV12-4; D: .; DNA: TGTGCCAGCAGTTTAGGGTATGCGGGAGATACGCAGTATTTT; CDR3: CASSLGYAGDTQYF
J: TRBJ1-5; size: .; V: TRBV27; D: .; DNA: TGTGACAGCAGTTTACTCCAGGGAAGCAATCAGCCCCAGCATTTT; CDR3: CDSSLLQGSNQPQHF
J: TRBJ2-1; size: .; V: TRBV2; D: TRBD1; DNA: TGTGCCAGCAGTGAGTTTCGACAGGGGAATGGCAATGAGCAGTTCTTC; CDR3: CASSEFRQGNGNEQFF
J: TRBJ2-3; size: once; V: TRBV5-5; D: .; DNA: TGTGCCAGCAGCTTGGCCCCTGCGGGTCGGAGCACAGATACGCAGTATTTT; CDR3: CASSLAPAGRSTDTQYF
J: TRBJ2-1; size: many; V: TRBV20-1; D: .; DNA: TGCAGTGCATCCGGCCGTAACAATGAGCAGTTCTTC; CDR3: CSASGRNNEQFF
J: TRBJ1-2; size: .; V: TRBV2; D: TRBD1; DNA: TGTGCCAGCAATAAACAGGGGCTAGACTATGGCTACACCTTC; CDR3: CASNKQGLDYGYTF
J: TRBJ2-1; size: .; V: TRBV7-9; D: .; DNA: TGTGCCAGCAGCATGGCCGGGACGGGACACAATGAGCAGTTCTTC; CDR3: CASSMAGTGHNEQFF
J: TRBJ2-1; size: few; V: TRBV7-8; D: TRBD2; DNA: TGTGCCAGCAGCCTACTAGCGGGAGAACTCTACAATGAGCAGTTCTTC; CDR3: CASSLLAGELYNEQFF
J: TRBJ1-5; size: .; V: TRBV4-1; D: .; DNA: TGCGCCAGCAGCCAAGATCGAAACAGCCGTAGCAATCAGCCCCAGCATTTT; CDR3: CASSQDRNSRSNQPQHF
J: TRBJ2-7; size: many; V: TRBV20-1; D: .; DNA: TGCAGTGCTAGAGGTCCGGCGAATGAGCAGTACTTC; CDR3: CSARGPANEQYF
J: TRBJ2-1; size: few; V: TRBV4-2; D: .; DNA: TGTGCCAGCAGCCACCCTGAGGGCGGGCGAGGCCATGAGCAGTTCTTC; CDR3: CASSHPEGGRGHEQFF
J: TRBJ1-2; size: .; V: TRBV20-1; D: .; DNA: TGCAGTGCTAGAGGGCTCGGGAGCCTCAATGGCTACACCTTC; CDR3: CSARGLGSLNGYTF
J: TRBJ1-4; size: .; V: TRBV2; D: .; DNA: TGTGCCTGCAGATGGGACGATGAAAAACTGTTTTTT; CDR3: CACRWDDEKLFF
J: TRBJ1-6; size: .; V: TRBV7-2; D: TRBD1; DNA: TGTGCCAGCAGCTACAGACAGGGTAGTTCACCCCTCCACTTT; CDR3: CASSYRQGSSPLHF
J: TRBJ1-4; size: few; V: TRBV20-1; D: .; DNA: TGCAGTGCTAGAGATTCAGAGGGGTTATTTAATGAAAAACTGTTTTTT; CDR3: CSARDSEGLFNEKLFF
J: TRBJ1-1; size: few; V: TRBV12-5; D: .; DNA: TGTGCTAGTGGTTTGGCTCCAACAGCCAGAGACACTGAAGCTTTCTTT; CDR3: CASGLAPTARDTEAFF
J: TRBJ2-3; size: few; V: TRBV20-1; D: .; DNA: TGCAGTGCCCCGCCCCGAAGTAACCCGGCAGATACGCAGTATTTT; CDR3: CSAPPRSNPADTQYF
J: TRBJ2-1; size: .; V: TRBV5-1; D: .; DNA: TGCGCCAGCAGCTTGGCCTACCTCTACAATGAGCAGTTCTTC; CDR3: CASSLAYLYNEQFF
J: TRBJ2-1; size: .; V: TRBV7-3; D: .; DNA: TGTGCCAGCAGCTTAATGGGTGGGGCTGACAATGAGCAGTTCTTC; CDR3: CASSLMGGADNEQFF
J: TRBJ1-4; size: many; V: TRBV12-3/TRBV12-4; D: .; DNA: TGTGCCAGCAGTTCCGGCCGAAGGGAAAAACTGTTTTTT; CDR3: CASSSGRREKLFF
J: TRBJ2-7; size: .; V: TRBV28; D: .; DNA: TGTGCCGCAACCGGAAGGATCTCCTACGAGCAGTACTTC; CDR3: CAATGRISYEQYF
J: TRBJ2-7; size: many; V: TRBV7-2; D: TRBD1; DNA: TGTGCCAGCAGCTTAGCGCTGGGGACAGGGGCATACGAGCAGTACTTC; CDR3: CASSLALGTGAYEQYF
J: TRBJ1-5; size: .; V: TRBV20-1; D: .; DNA: TGCAGTGCTAGCGTGGCAGCCAGTAGCAATCAGCCCCAGCATTTT; CDR3: CSASVAASSNQPQHF
J: TRBJ2-7; size: .; V: TRBV5-1; D: .; DNA: TGCGCCAGCAGCCAGGGTGGAGCGGAGGGCTTCGAGCAGTACTTC; CDR3: CASSQGGAEGFEQYF
J: TRBJ2-5; size: few; V: TRBV30; D: .; DNA: TGTGCCTGGAGATCCACCGGTGGGGAGACCCAGTACTTC; CDR3: CAWRSTGGETQYF
J: TRBJ2-3; size: .; V: TRBV12-3/TRBV12-4; D: .; DNA: TGTGCCAGCAGCCCGACCACAGGGTACCACGAGCAGTATTTT; CDR3: CASSPTTGYHEQYF
J: TRBJ2-1; size: many; V: TRBV12-3/TRBV12-4; D: .; DNA: TGTGCCAGCAGTTTAGCCCAGGGAAACAATGAGCAGTTCTTC; CDR3: CASSLAQGNNEQFF
J: TRBJ2-5; size: many; V: TRBV7-3; D: TRBD2; DNA: TGTGCCAGCAGCTTAACCGGCGGGGGGGCGGAAGAGACCCAGTACTTC; CDR3: CASSLTGGGAEETQYF
J: TRBJ2-1; size: .; V: TRBV5-1; D: .; DNA: TGCGCCAGCAGCTTGGGGAGTTACCGGCAAGAGACCCAGTTCTTC; CDR3: CASSLGSYRQETQFF
J: TRBJ2-5; size: .; V: TRBV2; D: .; DNA: TGTGCCAGCAGTGAAGAGGGTCTGACCCAGTACTTC; CDR3: CASSEEGLTQYF
J: TRBJ1-2; size: .; V: TRBV12-3/TRBV12-4; D: .; DNA: TGTGCCGGCAGTCCGGGCCAGAGCTATGGCTACACCTTC; CDR3: CAGSPGQSYGYTF
J: TRBJ2-1; size: few; V: TRBV20-1; D: TRBD2; DNA: TGCAGTGCTCCGGCCGGGCGGGAGAGCTTCTTC; CDR3: CSAPAGRESFF
J: TRBJ1-4; size: few; V: TRBV29-1; D: TRBD1; DNA: TGCAGCGGTCGACAGGGGGGGGAAAAACTGTTTTTT; CDR3: CSGRQGGEKLFF
J: TRBJ1-2; size: many; V: TRBV7-2; D: .; DNA: TGTGCCAGCAGCCCTTCGAGGGGGGATGGCTACACCTTC; CDR3: CASSPSRGDGYTF
J: TRBJ1-1; size: few; V: TRBV5-6; D: TRBD1; DNA: TGTGCCAGCAGCTTGGCCCGCGACAGGGGGCTGCGCACTGAAGCTTTCTTT; CDR3: CASSLARDRGLRTEAFF
J: TRBJ2-4; size: many; V: TRBV20-1; D: .; DNA: TGCAGTGGATGGACAGAAAACATTCAGTACTTC; CDR3: CSGWTENIQYF
J: TRBJ1-6; size: .; V: TRBV5-1; D: .; DNA: TGCGCCAGCAGGGATCAGGTTGATTCACCCCTCCACTTT; CDR3: CASRDQVDSPLHF
J: TRBJ2-3; size: many; V: TRBV4-2; D: .; DNA: TGTGCCAGCAGCCAAGATGCGGTAGTCACAGATACGCAGTATTTT; CDR3: CASSQDAVVTDTQYF
J: TRBJ2-7; size: many; V: TRBV28; D: TRBD2; DNA: TGTGCCAGCAGCCTCGGGACTAGCGGGAGAGGCGAGCAGTACTTC; CDR3: CASSLGTSGRGEQYF
J: TRBJ2-7; size: .; V: TRBV28; D: TRBD2; DNA: TGTGCCAGCAGCCTCAGCGGGGGAATCCACGAGCAGTACTTC; CDR3: CASSLSGGIHEQYF
J: TRBJ2-2; size: few; V: TRBV28; D: .; DNA: TGTGCCACCACGGGACTCACGAACACCGGGGAGCTGTTTTTT; CDR3: CATTGLTNTGELFF
J: TRBJ2-7; size: few; V: TRBV20-1; D: .; DNA: TGCAGTGTGGGTACTAGGCAAACCGGGGCCCAGTACTTC; CDR3: CSVGTRQTGAQYF
J: TRBJ1-5; size: .; V: TRBV20-1; D: .; DNA: TGCAGTGCTAGAGACCCGACGGGGCAGCCCCAGCATTTT; CDR3: CSARDPTGQPQHF
J: TRBJ2-5; size: few; V: TRBV9; D: TRBD2; DNA: TGTGCCAGCAGCTTGACTAGCGGGAGAGGGGGTCGGGGAGAGACCCAGTACTTC; CDR3: CASSLTSGRGGRGETQYF
J: TRBJ1-2; size: few; V: TRBV4-3; D: .; DNA: TGCGCCAGCAGCCAGTACGCCGGGACCGATTATGGCTACACCTTC; CDR3: CASSQYAGTDYGYTF